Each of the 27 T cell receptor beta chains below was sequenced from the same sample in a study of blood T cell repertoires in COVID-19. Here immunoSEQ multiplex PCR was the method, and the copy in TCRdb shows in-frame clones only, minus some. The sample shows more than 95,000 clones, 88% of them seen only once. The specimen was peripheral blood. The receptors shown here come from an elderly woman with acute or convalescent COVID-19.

The CDR3 region has the DNA TGTGCCACCAGTGATTTTAGGACAGGGTCGGCAGATACGCAGTATTTT. Translating it yields CATSDFRTGSADTQYF. The chain uses TRBV24-1 and TRBJ2-3; 8 bases map to TRBD1. V shed 1 base and J 4 bases; nucleotides not matched to a gene: 6. The CDR3 runs to 16 residues. CDR1 KGHDR and CDR2 SFDVKD come from the germline V gene.

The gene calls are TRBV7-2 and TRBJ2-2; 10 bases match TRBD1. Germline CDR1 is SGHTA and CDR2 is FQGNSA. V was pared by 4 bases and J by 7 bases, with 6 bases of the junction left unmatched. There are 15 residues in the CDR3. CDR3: CASSSRTGGNGELFF. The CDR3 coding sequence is TGTGCCAGCAGCTCACGGACAGGGGGTAACGGGGAGCTGTTTTTT.

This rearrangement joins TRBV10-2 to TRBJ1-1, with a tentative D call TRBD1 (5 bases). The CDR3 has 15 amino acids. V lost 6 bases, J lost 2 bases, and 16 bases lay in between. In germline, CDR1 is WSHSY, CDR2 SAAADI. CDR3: CASRASGIPNTEAFF. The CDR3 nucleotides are TGCGCCAGCAGAGCCTCAGGGATCCCAAACACTGAAGCTTTCTTT.

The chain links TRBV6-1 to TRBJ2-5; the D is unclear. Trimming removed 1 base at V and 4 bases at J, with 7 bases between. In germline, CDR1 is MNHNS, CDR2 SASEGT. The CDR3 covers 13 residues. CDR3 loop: CASSEGRGETQYF. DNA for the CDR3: TGTGCCAGCAGTGAAGGTAGAGGAGAGACCCAGTACTTC.

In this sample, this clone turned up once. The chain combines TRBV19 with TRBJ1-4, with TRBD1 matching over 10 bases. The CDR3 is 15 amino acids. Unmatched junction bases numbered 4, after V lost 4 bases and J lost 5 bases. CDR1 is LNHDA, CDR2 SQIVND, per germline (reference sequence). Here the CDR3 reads CASSRGTGVNEKLFF. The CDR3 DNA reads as TGTGCCAGTAGTAGGGGGACAGGGGTGAATGAAAAACTGTTTTTT.

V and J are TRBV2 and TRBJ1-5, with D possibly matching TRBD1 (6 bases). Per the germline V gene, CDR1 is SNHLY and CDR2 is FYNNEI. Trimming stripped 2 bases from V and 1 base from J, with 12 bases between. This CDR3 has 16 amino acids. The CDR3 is CASSESRTESNQPQHF. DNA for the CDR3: TGTGCCAGCAGTGAATCGCGGACAGAGAGCAATCAGCCCCAGCATTTT.

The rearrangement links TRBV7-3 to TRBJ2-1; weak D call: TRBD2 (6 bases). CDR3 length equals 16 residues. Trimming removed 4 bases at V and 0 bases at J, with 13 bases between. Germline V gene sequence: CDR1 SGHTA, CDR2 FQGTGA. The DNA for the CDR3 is TGTGCCAGCAGCTCTCTGGCGGGGACCTCCTACAATGAGCAGTTCTTC. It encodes CASSSLAGTSYNEQFF.

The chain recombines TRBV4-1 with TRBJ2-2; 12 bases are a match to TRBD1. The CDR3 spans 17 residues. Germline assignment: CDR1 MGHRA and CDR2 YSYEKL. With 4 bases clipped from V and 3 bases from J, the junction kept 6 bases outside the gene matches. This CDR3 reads CASSLFRDRGHTGELFF. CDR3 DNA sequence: TGCGCCAGCAGCCTCTTCCGGGACAGGGGGCACACCGGGGAGCTGTTTTTT.

The CDR3: CASSRDGGRATEAFF. The CDR3 DNA is TGCGCCAGCAGCAGGGACGGGGGTCGAGCCACTGAAGCTTTCTTT. V usage is TRBV5-1 and J usage is TRBJ1-1; D possibly corresponds to TRBD1 (5 bases). V dropped 4 bases and J dropped 4 bases, with 17 bases sitting between them. Per germline, CDR1 SGHRS and CDR2 YFSETQ. The CDR3 has 15 amino acids.

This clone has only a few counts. CDR3 sequence reads: CSVSQYAVNEQFF. The CDR3 DNA follows: TGCAGCGTGTCCCAGTACGCCGTCAATGAGCAGTTCTTC. The chain has TRBV29-1 and TRBJ2-1; D is uncertain. The CDR3 loop spans 13 amino acids. The germline V and J ends were trimmed by 6 bases and 6 bases, with 15 bases remaining between them. Germline lookup yields CDR1 SQVTM and CDR2 ANQGSEA.

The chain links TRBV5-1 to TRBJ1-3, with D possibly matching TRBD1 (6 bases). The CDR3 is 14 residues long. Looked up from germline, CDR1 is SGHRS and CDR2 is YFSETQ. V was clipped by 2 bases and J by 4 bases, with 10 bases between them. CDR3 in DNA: TGCGCCAGCAGCTTAACAGGGCCCGGAAACACCATATATTTT. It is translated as CASSLTGPGNTIYF.

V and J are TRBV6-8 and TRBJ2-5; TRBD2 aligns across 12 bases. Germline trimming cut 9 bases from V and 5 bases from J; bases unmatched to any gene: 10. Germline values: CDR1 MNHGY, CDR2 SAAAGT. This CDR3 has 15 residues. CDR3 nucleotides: TGTGCCAGACGGGCTAGCGGGAGGGCTCAGGAGACCCAGTACTTC. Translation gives CARRASGRAQETQYF.

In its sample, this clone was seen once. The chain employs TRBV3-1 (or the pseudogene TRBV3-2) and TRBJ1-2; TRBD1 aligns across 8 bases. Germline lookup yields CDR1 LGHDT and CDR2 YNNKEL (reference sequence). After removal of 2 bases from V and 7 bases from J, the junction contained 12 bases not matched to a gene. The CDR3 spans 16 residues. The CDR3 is CASSQSGPGGAVGYTF. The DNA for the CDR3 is TGTGCCAGCAGCCAATCAGGCCCAGGGGGCGCGGTTGGCTACACCTTC.

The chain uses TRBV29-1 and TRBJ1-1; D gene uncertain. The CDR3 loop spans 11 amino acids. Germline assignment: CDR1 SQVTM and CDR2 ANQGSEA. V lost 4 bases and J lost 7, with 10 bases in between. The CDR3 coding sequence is TGCAGCGTTGGATCGCGGCGTGAAGCTTTCTTT. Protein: CSVGSRREAFF.

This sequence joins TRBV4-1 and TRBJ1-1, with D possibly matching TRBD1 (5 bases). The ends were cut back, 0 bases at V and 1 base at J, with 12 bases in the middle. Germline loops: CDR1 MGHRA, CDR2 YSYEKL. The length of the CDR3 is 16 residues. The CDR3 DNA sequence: TGCGCCAGCAGCCAAGATCGGGAGGGGCCGAACACTGAAGCTTTCTTT. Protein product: CASSQDREGPNTEAFF.

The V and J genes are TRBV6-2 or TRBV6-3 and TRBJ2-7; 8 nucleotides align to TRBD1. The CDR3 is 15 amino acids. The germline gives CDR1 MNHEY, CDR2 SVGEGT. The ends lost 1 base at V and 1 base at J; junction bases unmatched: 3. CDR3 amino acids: CASSYFRTGSYEQYF. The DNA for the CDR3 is TGTGCCAGCAGTTACTTTCGGACAGGGTCCTACGAGCAGTACTTC.

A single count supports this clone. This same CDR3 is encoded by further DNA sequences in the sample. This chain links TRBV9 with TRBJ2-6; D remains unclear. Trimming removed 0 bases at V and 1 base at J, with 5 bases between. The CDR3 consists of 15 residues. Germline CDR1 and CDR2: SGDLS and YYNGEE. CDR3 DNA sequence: TGTGCCAGCAGCGTAGCGAGGTCTGGGGCCAACGTCCTGACTTTC. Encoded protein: CASSVARSGANVLTF.

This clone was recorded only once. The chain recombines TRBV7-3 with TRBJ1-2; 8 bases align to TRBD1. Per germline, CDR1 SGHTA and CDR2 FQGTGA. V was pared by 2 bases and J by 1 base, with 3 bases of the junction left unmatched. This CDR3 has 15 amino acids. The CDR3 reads CASSLAGQGNYGYTF. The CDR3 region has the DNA TGTGCCAGCAGCTTAGCTGGACAGGGTAACTATGGCTACACCTTC.

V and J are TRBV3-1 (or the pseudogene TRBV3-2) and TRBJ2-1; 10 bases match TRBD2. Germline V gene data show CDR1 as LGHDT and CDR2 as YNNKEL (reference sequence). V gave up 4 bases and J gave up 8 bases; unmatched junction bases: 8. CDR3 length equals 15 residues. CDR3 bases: TGTGCCAGCAGCCCCGAACTAGCGGGACGGTATGAGCAGTTCTTC. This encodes CASSPELAGRYEQFF.

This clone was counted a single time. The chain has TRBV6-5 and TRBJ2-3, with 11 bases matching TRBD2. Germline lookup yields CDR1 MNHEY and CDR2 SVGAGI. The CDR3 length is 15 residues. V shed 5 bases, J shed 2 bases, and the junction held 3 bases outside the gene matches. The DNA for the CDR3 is TGTGCCAGCAGTAGACTAGCGGGGTACACAGATACGCAGTATTTT. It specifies CASSRLAGYTDTQYF.

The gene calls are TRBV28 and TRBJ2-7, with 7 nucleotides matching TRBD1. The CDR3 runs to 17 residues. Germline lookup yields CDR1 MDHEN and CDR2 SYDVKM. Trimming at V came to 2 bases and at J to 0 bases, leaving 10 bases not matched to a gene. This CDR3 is CASSLPLGQSSSYEQYF. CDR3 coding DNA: TGTGCCAGCAGTTTACCCTTGGGACAGTCGAGCTCCTACGAGCAGTACTTC.

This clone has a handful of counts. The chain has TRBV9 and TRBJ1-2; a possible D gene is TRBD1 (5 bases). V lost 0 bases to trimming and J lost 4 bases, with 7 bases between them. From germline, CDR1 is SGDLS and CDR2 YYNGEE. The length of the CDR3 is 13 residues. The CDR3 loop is CASSVAQGYGYTF. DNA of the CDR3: TGTGCCAGCAGCGTAGCTCAGGGCTATGGCTACACCTTC. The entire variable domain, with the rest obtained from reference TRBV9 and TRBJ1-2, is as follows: DSGVTQTPKHLITATGQRVTLRCSPRSGDLSVYWYQQSLDQGLQFLIQYYNGEERAKGNILERFSAQQFPDLHSELNLSSLELGDSALYFCASSVAQGYGYTFGSGTRLTVV.

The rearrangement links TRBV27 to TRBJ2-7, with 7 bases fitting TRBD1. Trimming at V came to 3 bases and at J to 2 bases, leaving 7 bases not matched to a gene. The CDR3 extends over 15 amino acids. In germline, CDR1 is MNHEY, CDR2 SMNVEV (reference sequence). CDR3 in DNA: TGTGCCAGCAGTTTCCGACGGACAGGAACCTACGAGCAGTACTTC. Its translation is CASSFRRTGTYEQYF.

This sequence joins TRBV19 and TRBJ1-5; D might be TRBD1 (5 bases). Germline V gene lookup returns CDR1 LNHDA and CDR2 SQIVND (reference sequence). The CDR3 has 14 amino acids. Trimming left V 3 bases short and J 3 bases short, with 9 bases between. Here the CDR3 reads CASSMVQVNQPQHF. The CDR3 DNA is TGTGCCAGTAGTATGGTACAGGTCAATCAGCCCCAGCATTTT.

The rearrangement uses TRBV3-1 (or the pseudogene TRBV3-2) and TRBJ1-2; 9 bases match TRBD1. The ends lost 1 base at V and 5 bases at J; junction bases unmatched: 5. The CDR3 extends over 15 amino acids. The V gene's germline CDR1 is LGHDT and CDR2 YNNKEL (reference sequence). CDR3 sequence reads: CASSQGGTGPYGYTF. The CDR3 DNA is TGTGCCAGCAGCCAAGGGGGGACAGGGCCTTATGGCTACACCTTC.

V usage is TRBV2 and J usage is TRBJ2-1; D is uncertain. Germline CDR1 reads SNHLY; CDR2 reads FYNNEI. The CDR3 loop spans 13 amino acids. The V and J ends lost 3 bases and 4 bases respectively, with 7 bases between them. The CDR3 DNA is TGTGCCAGCAGTGACAGGTTTTACAATGAGCAGTTCTTC. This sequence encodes CASSDRFYNEQFF.

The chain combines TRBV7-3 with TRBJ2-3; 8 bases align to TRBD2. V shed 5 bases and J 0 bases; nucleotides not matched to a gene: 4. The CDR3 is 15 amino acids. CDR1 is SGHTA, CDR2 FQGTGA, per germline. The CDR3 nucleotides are TGTGCCAGCAGCCAAGGACTAGCCAGCACAGATACGCAGTATTTT. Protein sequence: CASSQGLASTDTQYF. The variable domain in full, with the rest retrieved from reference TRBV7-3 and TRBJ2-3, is GAGVSQTPSNKVTEKGKYVELRCDPISGHTALYWYRQSLGQGPEFLIYFQGTGAADDSGLPNDRFFAVRPEGSVSTLKIQRTERGDSAVYLCASSQGLASTDTQYFGPGTRLTVL.